One and the same sample provided the 23 T cell receptor beta chains below, sequenced in a study of T cell clusters in autoimmune cytopenias. TRB was amplified from roughly 250 ng of peripheral blood genomic DNA per sample. TRB rearrangements were amplified by touch-down multiplex PCR with mixed TRB-A/B primers. TCRdb re-called the multiplex PCR reads; one entry per CDR3 protein, DNA not given. The sample has several thousand distinct CDR3 sequences; the top ten hold about half. These data also formed part of another study, on T cell repertoires in aging, cancer and after chemotherapy.

The material sequenced was peripheral blood. Source of these receptors: a human donor in good health.

The V call is TRBV24-1, the J call TRBJ2-7; absent DNA, TCRdb's TRBD1 call cannot be checked. This CDR3 is 14 amino acids long. In germline, CDR1 is KGHDR, CDR2 SFDVKD. CDR3 residues: CATSRSGGIHEQYF.

The rearrangement uses TRBV5-1 and TRBJ1-6. This CDR3 has 16 residues. CDR1 and CDR2 (germline): SGHRS, YFSETQ. CDR3 sequence: CASSLSEGRGNSPLHF.

This chain uses TRBV30 with TRBJ2-2; the TCRdb D gene call, TRBD1, has no DNA to confirm it. Germline lookup yields CDR1 GTSNPN and CDR2 SVGIG (reference sequence). The CDR3 extends over 14 amino acids. The CDR3 region is CAWIAGGWAGELFF.

The V call is TRBV19, the J call TRBJ2-7. Germline CDR1 and CDR2: LNHDA and SQIVND (reference sequence). CDR3 length equals 12 residues. The CDR3 sequence is CASSTGDYEQYF.

This clonotype is deemed medium-sized by its frequency. This rearrangement joins TRBV29-1 to TRBJ2-7; the D gene TCRdb calls, TRBD1, cannot be checked with no DNA. The CDR3 covers 15 residues. The germline V gene encodes CDR1 SQVTM and CDR2 ANQGSEA. CDR3 in amino acids: CSANWGGADTYEQYF.

This clonotype ranks as medium-sized in terms of frequency. This chain uses TRBV19 with TRBJ1-2; TCRdb's assignment of TRBD1 cannot be checked, as there is no DNA. CDR3 size: 13 residues. Germline-derived CDR1 and CDR2 are LNHDA and SQIVND (reference sequence). This CDR3 is CARNRTGESGYTF.

This chain connects TRBV10-3 to TRBJ2-5; the D call of TRBD2 rests on TCRdb alone, since no DNA is present to check it. The CDR3 extends over 14 amino acids. CDR1 is ENHRY and CDR2 is SYGVKD in the germline V gene. CDR3 protein: CASKGSGREETQYF.

V usage is TRBV30 and J usage is TRBJ2-6. Germline CDR1 is GTSNPN and CDR2 is SVGIG (reference sequence). This CDR3 region has 14 residues. The CDR3 loop is CAWSVQVGANVLTF.

V is TRBV29-1 and J is TRBJ1-2; TCRdb reports TRBD1, a call that lacks DNA to check it against. The CDR3 is made up of 12 amino acids. Germline loops: CDR1 SQVTM, CDR2 ANQGSEA. CDR3 protein: CSVEQGARGYTF.

The rearrangement joins TRBV6-5 to TRBJ2-1; there is no DNA to check the TCRdb D call of TRBD1. Germline V gene sequence: CDR1 MNHEY, CDR2 SVGAGI. The CDR3 runs 14 residues. CDR3 loop: CASSRDRGKDEQFF.

The chain uses TRBV19 and TRBJ1-2; there is no DNA to check the TCRdb D call of TRBD1. This CDR3 has 15 amino acids. Germline CDR1 LNHDA, CDR2 SQIVND (reference sequence). CDR3 in amino acids: CASSMTGAIKGGYTF. The complete variable domain, with remaining parts taken from reference TRBV19 and TRBJ1-2, reads DGGITQSPKYLFRKEGQNVTLSCEQNLNHDAMYWYRQDPGQGLRLIYYSQIVNDFQKGDIAEGYSVSREKKESFPLTVTSAQKNPTAFYLCASSMTGAIKGGYTFGSGTRLTVV.

The rearrangement links TRBV13 to TRBJ2-7; the D gene TCRdb calls, TRBD2, cannot be checked with no DNA. Germline lookup yields CDR1 PRHDT and CDR2 FYEKMQ (reference sequence). This CDR3 comprises 16 residues. CDR3 amino acids: CASSPEGSGSSYEQYF.

The J gene is TRBJ1-6, the V gene TRBV5-5. This CDR3 is built from 13 residues. In germline, CDR1 is SGHKS, CDR2 YYEKEE (reference sequence). The CDR3 reads CASSNYGVSPLHF.

V usage is TRBV29-1 and J usage is TRBJ2-1; checking the TCRdb D call of TRBD1 is not possible without DNA. This CDR3 region has 14 residues. Germline values: CDR1 SQVTM, CDR2 ANQGSEA. This CDR3 reads CSVESQLYRTEQFF.

The chain couples TRBV20-1 to TRBJ2-3; absent DNA, TCRdb's TRBD2 call cannot be checked. CDR3 length: 14 residues. Germline loops: CDR1 DFQATT, CDR2 SNEGSKA (reference sequence). The CDR3 reads CSAALAGGTDTQYF.

The chain employs TRBV29-1 and TRBJ2-2; TCRdb indicates TRBD2, and absent DNA this call remains unverified. The CDR3 runs to 20 residues. The germline CDR1 and CDR2 sequences are SQVTM and ANQGSEA. CDR3 sequence: CSVPLGLAGPANKNTGELFF.

This clonotype is deemed medium-sized by its frequency. V usage is TRBV29-1 and J usage is TRBJ2-7; with no DNA, the TCRdb D assignment of TRBD1 cannot be verified. CDR1 is SQVTM and CDR2 is ANQGSEA in the germline V gene. This CDR3 has 13 residues. The CDR3 loop is CSVRRDRDDEQYF.

The J gene is TRBJ2-5, the V gene TRBV30. In germline, CDR1 is GTSNPN, CDR2 SVGIG (reference sequence). CDR3 length equals 11 residues. The CDR3 sequence is CAWSVGETQYF.

This clonotype ranks as medium-sized in terms of frequency. The rearrangement uses TRBV6-5 and TRBJ2-3; TCRdb's assignment of TRBD2 cannot be checked, as there is no DNA. The germline gives CDR1 MNHEY, CDR2 SVGAGI. The CDR3 totals 17 residues. The CDR3 protein is CASSKMTSGRSKDTQYF.

This chain joins TRBV6-5 and TRBJ2-3; TCRdb outputs TRBD1, but without DNA this stays unchecked. This CDR3 region has 16 residues. Germline CDR1 and CDR2: MNHEY and SVGAGI. The CDR3 protein is CASSFDRGQGDSTQYF.

This clonotype is called medium-sized based on its frequency. The V gene is TRBV6-5, the J gene TRBJ2-2. The germline CDR1 and CDR2 sequences are MNHEY and SVGAGI. The length of the CDR3 is 13 residues. CDR3 residues: CASSYLTTGELFF.

This rearrangement joins TRBV12-3 or TRBV12-4 to TRBJ1-2. This CDR3 is built from 13 residues. CDR3 protein: CASSLLGDHGYTF.

V gene TRBV28 combines with J gene TRBJ2-3; TCRdb's D call of TRBD2 is untestable without DNA. The CDR3 is 16 amino acids. Germline CDR1 reads MDHEN; CDR2 reads SYDVKM. Here the CDR3 reads CASSLSSSGSPDTQYF.